The T cell receptor beta chain under discussion was sequenced for a study of cytomegalovirus exposure and HLA in healthy donors. TCRdb keeps only in-frame clones here, not all; method: immunoSEQ multiplex PCR. Among about 150,000 clones listed, about 86% were seen once. The germline V gene has CDR1 MDHEN and CDR2 SYDVKM. The CDR3 extends over 13 amino acids. V shed 6 bases and J shed 4 bases, with 10 bases lying between them. The material sequenced was PBMCs. The chain carries TRBV28 and TRBJ2-1; maybe TRBD1 (6 bases). This TCR was recovered from a human donor in good health. The CDR3 sequence: CASSGTPYNEQFF. The CDR3 nucleotides read TGTGCCAGCAGCGGGACACCATACAATGAGCAGTTCTTC.